This TCR beta chain was sequenced during a study of T cell changes during pregnancy in multiple sclerosis (dated by TCRdb to about 2019). Background for the entire study: Changes in the T cell repertoire over the course of pregnancy were examined in this study in women with multiple sclerosis.

A remark on this clone: This clone's antigen is unknown. Base qualities are not recorded, but no much larger clone differs from it by a single base.

The library was made by the immunoSEQ multiplex PCR assay. This immuneACCESS table, as held by TCRdb, lists in-frame sequences with V and J called but not all clones. Of the missing ones, under half trace to an unresolved V gene in checked studies; the others have no known cause. The sample profile shows tens of thousands of clones; 95% to 97% of them were found once. The top ten constitute roughly 2.3% of the sample. V is cut by 4 bases and J by 4 bases, and the space between the germline ends is 13 bases. The CDR3 measures 14 amino acids from cysteine to phenylalanine. Only CDR3 DNA remains: 42 bases, in frame from the first base. Reading the germline V gene (reference sequence) gives CDR1 MNHEY and CDR2 SMNVEV.

The origin of this receptor is a female donor with multiple sclerosis, enrolled in a pregnancy study. The sequencing used CD8+ T cells from peripheral blood mononuclear cells, collected after pregnancy. The chain is assembled from TRBV27 and TRBJ1-1, with TRBD1 tentatively as D gene (5 bases match). The DNA sequence is TGTGCCAGCAGTTGGGGGGGATTGCGCACTGAAGCTTTCTTT. Its translation is CASSWGGLRTEAFF.